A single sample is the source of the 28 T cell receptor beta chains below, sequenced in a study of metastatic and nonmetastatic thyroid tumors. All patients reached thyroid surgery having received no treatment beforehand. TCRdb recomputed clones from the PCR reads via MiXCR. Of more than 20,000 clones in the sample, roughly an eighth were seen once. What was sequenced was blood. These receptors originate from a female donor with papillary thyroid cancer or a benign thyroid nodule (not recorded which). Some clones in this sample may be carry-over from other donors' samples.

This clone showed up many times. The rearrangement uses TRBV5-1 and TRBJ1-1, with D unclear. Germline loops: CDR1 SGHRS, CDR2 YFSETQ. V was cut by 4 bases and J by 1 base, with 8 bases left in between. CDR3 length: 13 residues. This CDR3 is CASSLGPNTEAFF. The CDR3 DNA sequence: TGCGCCAGCAGCCTGGGCCCGAACACTGAAGCTTTCTTT.

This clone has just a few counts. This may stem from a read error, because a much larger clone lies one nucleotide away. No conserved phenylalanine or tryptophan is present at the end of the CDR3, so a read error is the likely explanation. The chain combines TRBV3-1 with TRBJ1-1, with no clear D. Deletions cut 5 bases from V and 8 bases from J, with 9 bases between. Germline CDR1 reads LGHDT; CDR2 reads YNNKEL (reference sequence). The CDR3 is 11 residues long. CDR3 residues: CASSSPVEAFL. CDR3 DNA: TGTGCCAGCAGCTCTCCCGTCGAAGCTTTCCTT.

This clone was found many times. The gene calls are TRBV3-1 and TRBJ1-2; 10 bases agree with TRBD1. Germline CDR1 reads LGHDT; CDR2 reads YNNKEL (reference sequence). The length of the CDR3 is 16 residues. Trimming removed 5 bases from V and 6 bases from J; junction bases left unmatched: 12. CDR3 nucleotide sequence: TGTGCCAGCAGCGGTGGACAGGGGGTCATAGAGAATGGCTACACCTTC. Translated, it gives CASSGGQGVIENGYTF.

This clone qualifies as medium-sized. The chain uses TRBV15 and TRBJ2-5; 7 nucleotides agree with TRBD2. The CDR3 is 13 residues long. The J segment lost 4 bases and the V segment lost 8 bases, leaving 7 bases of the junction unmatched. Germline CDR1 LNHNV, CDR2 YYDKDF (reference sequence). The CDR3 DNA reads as TGTGCCACCGCGAGGTGGGGGGGAGAGACCCAGTACTTC. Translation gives CATARWGGETQYF.

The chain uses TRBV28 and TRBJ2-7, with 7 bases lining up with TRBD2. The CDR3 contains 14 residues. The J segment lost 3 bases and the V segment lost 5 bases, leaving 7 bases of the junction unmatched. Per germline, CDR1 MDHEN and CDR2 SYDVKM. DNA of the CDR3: TGTGCCAGCAGTGATAGCGGGCAAAGCTACGAGCAGTACTTC. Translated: CASSDSGQSYEQYF.

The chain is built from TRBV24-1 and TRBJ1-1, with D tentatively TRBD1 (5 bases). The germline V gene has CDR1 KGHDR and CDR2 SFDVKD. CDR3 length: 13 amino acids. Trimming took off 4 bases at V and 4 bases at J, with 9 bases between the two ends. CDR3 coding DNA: TGTGCCACCAGTGAACAGGAGTTCACTGAAGCTTTCTTT. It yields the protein CATSEQEFTEAFF.

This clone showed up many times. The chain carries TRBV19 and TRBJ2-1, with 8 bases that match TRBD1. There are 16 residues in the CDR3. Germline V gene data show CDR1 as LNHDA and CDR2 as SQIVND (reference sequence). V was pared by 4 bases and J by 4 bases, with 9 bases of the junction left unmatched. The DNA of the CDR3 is TGTGCCAGTAGTACGCTGACAGGGGAAAAATACAATGAGCAGTTCTTC. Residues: CASSTLTGEKYNEQFF.

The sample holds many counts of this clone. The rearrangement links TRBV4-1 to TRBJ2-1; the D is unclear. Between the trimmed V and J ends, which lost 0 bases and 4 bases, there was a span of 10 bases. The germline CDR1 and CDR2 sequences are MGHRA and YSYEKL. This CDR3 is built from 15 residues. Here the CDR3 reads CASSQETGLYNEQFF. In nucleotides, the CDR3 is TGCGCCAGCAGCCAAGAAACGGGTCTGTACAATGAGCAGTTCTTC.

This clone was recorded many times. In DNA form, the CDR3 reads TGTGCCAGTAGCAGACTCGGACACCCGAACACTGAAGCTTTCTTT. Its translation: CASSRLGHPNTEAFF. The gene calls are TRBV19 and TRBJ1-1; TRBD1 is a possible D gene (5 bases). The CDR3 length is 15 residues. V was cut by 6 bases and J by 1 base, with 15 bases left in between. Germline CDR1 and CDR2: LNHDA and SQIVND (reference sequence).

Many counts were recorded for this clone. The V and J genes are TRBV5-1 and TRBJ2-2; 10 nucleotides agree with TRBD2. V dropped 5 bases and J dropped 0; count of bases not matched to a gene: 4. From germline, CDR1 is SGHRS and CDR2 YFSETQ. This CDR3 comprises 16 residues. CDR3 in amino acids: CASREGLAANTGELFF. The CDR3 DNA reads TGCGCCAGCAGGGAAGGACTAGCGGCGAACACCGGGGAGCTGTTTTTT.

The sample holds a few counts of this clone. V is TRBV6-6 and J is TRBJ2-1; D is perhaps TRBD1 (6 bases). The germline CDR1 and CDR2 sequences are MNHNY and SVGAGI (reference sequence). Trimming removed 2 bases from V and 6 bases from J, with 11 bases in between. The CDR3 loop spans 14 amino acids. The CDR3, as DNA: TGTGCCAGCAGTTACAGGGGGAGCTTCAATGAGCAGTTCTTC. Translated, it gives CASSYRGSFNEQFF.

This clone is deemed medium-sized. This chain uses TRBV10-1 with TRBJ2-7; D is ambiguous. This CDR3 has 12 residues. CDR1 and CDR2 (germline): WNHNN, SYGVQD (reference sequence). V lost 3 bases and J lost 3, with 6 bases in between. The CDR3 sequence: CASSDSLYEQYF. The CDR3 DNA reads TGCGCCAGCAGTGACAGCCTCTACGAGCAGTACTTC.

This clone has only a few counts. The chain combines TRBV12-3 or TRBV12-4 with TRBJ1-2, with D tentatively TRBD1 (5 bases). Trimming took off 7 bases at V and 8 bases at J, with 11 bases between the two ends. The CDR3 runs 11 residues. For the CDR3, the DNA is TGTGCCAGCAAGCAGGGCTGGGGCTACACCTTC. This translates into CASKQGWGYTF.

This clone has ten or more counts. The CDR3 DNA follows: TGTGCCAGCAGCGTAATAGGGGGCCAAGAGACCCAGTACTTC. Translation gives CASSVIGGQETQYF. The chain has TRBV9 and TRBJ2-5; D perhaps matches TRBD1 (6 bases). The CDR3 has 14 amino acids. From germline, CDR1 is SGDLS and CDR2 YYNGEE. Trimming took off 1 base at V and 1 base at J, with 8 bases between the two ends.

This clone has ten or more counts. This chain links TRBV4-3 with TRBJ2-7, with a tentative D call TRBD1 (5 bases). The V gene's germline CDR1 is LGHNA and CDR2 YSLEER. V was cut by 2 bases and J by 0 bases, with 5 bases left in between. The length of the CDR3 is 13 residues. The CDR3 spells CASSQRGSYEQYF. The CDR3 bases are TGCGCCAGCAGCCAAAGGGGCTCCTACGAGCAGTACTTC.

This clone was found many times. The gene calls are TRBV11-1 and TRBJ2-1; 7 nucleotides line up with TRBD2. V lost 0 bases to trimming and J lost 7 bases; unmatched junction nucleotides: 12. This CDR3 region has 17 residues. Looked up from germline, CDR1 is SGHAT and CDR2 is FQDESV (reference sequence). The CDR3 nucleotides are TGTGCCAGCAGCTTAGCGGGGAGGGGACTCGATAGGAATGAGCAGTTCTTC. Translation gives CASSLAGRGLDRNEQFF.

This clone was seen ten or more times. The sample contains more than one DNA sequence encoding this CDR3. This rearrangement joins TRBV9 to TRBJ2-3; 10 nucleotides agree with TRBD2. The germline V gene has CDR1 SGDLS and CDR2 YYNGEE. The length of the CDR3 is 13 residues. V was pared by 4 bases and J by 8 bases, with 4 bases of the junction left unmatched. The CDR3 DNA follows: TGTGCCAGCAGCTTCTTAGCGGGAGGTACGCAGTATTTT. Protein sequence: CASSFLAGGTQYF.

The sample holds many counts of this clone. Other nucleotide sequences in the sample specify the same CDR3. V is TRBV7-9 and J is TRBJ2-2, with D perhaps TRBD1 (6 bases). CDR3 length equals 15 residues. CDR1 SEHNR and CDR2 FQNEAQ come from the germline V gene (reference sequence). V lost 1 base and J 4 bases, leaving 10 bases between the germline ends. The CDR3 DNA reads TGTGCCAGCAGCTTAGGTGGGGGCCCCACCGGGGAGCTGTTTTTT. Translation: CASSLGGGPTGELFF.

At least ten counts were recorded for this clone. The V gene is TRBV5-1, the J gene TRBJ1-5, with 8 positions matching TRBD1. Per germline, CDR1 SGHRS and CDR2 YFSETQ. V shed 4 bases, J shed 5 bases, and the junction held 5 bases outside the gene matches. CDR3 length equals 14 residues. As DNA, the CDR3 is TGCGCCAGCAGCCTACAGGGGGGCGATCAGCCCCAGCATTTT. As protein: CASSLQGGDQPQHF.

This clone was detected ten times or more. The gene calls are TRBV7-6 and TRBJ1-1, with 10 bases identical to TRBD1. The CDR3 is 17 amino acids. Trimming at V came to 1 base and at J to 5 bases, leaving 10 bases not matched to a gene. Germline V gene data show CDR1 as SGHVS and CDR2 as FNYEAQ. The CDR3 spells CASSLVGRDRGATEAFF. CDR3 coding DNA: TGTGCCAGCAGCTTAGTAGGACGGGACAGGGGAGCAACTGAAGCTTTCTTT.

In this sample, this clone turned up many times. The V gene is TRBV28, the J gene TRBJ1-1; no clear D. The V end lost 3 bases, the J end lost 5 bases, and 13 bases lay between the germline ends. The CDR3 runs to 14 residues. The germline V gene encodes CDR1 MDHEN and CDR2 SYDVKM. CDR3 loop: CASSFLGRRTEAFF. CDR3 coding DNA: TGTGCCAGCAGTTTCTTGGGGAGGAGAACTGAAGCTTTCTTT.

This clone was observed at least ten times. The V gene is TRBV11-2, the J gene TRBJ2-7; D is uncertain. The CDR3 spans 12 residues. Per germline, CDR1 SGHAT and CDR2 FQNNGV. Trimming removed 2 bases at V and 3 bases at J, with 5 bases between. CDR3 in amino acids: CASSLKGYEQYF. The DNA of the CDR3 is TGTGCCAGCAGCTTAAAAGGCTACGAGCAGTACTTC. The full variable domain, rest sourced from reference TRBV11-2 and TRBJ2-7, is EAGVAQSPRYKIIEKRQSVAFWCNPISGHATLYWYQQILGQGPKLLIQFQNNGVVDDSQLPKDRFSAERLKGVDSTLKIQPAKLEDSAVYLCASSLKGYEQYFGPGTRLTVT.

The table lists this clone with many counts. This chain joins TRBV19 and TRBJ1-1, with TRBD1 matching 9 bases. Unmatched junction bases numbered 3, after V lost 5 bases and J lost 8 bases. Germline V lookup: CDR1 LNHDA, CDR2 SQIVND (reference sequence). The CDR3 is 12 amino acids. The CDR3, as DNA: TGTGCCAGTAGTGCACAGGGGGCAGAAGCTTTCTTT. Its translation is CASSAQGAEAFF.

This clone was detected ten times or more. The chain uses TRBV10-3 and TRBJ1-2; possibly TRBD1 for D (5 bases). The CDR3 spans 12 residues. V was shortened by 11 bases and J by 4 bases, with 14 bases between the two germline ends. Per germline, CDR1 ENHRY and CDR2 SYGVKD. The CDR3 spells CAAEGMVYGYTF. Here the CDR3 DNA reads TGTGCCGCAGAGGGGATGGTCTATGGCTACACCTTC.

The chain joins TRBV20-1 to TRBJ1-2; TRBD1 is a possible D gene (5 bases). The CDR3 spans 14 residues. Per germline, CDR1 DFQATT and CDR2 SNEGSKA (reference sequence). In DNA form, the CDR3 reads TGCATTTCTAGAGGGCAGGGTGACCTCTATGGCTACACCTTC. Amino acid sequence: CISRGQGDLYGYTF.

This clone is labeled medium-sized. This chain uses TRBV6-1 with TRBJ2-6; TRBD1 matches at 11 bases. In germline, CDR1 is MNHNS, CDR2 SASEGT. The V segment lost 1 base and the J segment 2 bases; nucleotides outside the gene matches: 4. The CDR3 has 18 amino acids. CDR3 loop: CASSEGWTGGTGANVLTF. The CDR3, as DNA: TGTGCCAGCAGTGAAGGGTGGACAGGGGGCACTGGGGCCAACGTCCTGACTTTC.

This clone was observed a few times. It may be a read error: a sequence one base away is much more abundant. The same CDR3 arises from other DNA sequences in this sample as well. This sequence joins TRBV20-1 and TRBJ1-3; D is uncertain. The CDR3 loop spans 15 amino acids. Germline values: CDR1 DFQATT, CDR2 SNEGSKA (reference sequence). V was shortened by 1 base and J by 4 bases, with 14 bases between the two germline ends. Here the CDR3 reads CSARGVVSEGNTIYF. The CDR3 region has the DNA TGCAGTGCTAGAGGGGTGGTTTCGGAGGGAAACACCATATATTTT.

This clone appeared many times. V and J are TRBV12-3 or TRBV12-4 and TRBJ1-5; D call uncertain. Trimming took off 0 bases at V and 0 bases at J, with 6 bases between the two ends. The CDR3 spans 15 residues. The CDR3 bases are TGTGCCAGCAGTTTAGCCCCTTATAGCAATCAGCCCCAGCATTTT. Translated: CASSLAPYSNQPQHF.